The 19 T cell receptor beta chains listed next were all sequenced from one sample in a study of spatial heterogeneity in lung cancer. Time point given: blood at routine non-recurrence follow-up after resection. MiXCR was run by TCRdb on the 5' RACE reads, yielding one entry per CDR3 protein. The sample includes 15,000 to 20,000 distinct CDR3 sequences, approximately 6% of them seen just once. Sequenced material: PBMCs, taken at follow-up. The source is a male donor with early-stage non-small cell lung cancer.

This clonotype was counted ten times or more. This chain connects TRBV7-2 to TRBJ2-7, with TRBD2 matching 8 bases. The CDR3 covers 15 residues. The germline gives CDR1 SGHTA, CDR2 FQGNSA. V shed 5 bases and J 6 bases; nucleotides not matched to a gene: 12. CDR3 amino acids: CASSALSGSWAEQYF. The DNA for the CDR3 is TGTGCCAGCAGCGCTTTGAGCGGGAGCTGGGCCGAGCAGTACTTC.

This clonotype was observed at least ten times. The chain carries TRBV9 and TRBJ2-3; D unclear. Trimming pared 2 bases from V and 6 bases from J, leaving 4 bases between. The germline CDR1 and CDR2 sequences are SGDLS and YYNGEE. The CDR3 totals 11 residues. The CDR3 DNA reads as TGTGCCAGCAGCGTTGCTGATACGCAGTATTTT. Its translation is CASSVADTQYF.

This clonotype has ten or more counts. The chain recombines TRBV12-3 or TRBV12-4 with TRBJ2-1; 10 positions match TRBD2. CDR3 length equals 14 residues. Unmatched junction bases numbered 4, after V lost 5 bases and J lost 6 bases. CDR3 protein: CASSPRTSGNEQFF. The CDR3 DNA sequence: TGTGCCAGCAGTCCGCGGACTAGCGGCAATGAGCAGTTCTTC.

Sample share makes this clonotype medium-sized. The chain has TRBV11-3 and TRBJ2-1; 10 bases agree with TRBD2. This CDR3 contains 16 residues. Germline V CDR1 and CDR2: SGHNT, YENEEA. The V and J ends lost 1 base and 4 bases, in that order; junction bases with no gene match: 4. CDR3 sequence (DNA): TGTGCCAGCAGCTTAGGCGGACTAGCGGATTACAATGAGCAGTTCTTC. This sequence encodes CASSLGGLADYNEQFF. Full variable domain (missing parts from reference TRBV11-3 and TRBJ2-1): EAGVVQSPRYKIIEKKQPVAFWCNPISGHNTLYWYLQNLGQGPELLIRYENEEAVDDSQLPKDRFSAERLKGVDSTLKIQPAELGDSAVYLCASSLGGLADYNEQFFGPGTRLTVL.

CDR3 protein: CTSSQSTRGKQETQYF. DNA for the CDR3: TGCACCAGCAGCCAATCGACTCGGGGAAAACAAGAGACCCAGTACTTC. This chain joins TRBV1 and TRBJ2-5. TRBV1 is deemed a pseudogene. CDR3 length: 16 amino acids.

This clonotype was detected ten times or more. The chain is built from TRBV24-1 and TRBJ1-1; 10 nucleotides match TRBD1. V shed 7 bases and J 3 bases; nucleotides not matched to a gene: 4. Germline assignment: CDR1 KGHDR and CDR2 SFDVKD. The CDR3 extends over 14 amino acids. The CDR3 loop is CATRAGQGYTEAFF. As DNA, the CDR3 is TGTGCCACCAGGGCGGGACAGGGGTACACTGAAGCTTTCTTT.

This rearrangement joins TRBV12-3 or TRBV12-4 to TRBJ2-3, with D hard to call. CDR3 length equals 13 residues. V shed 1 base and J shed 0 bases, with 2 bases lying between them. CDR3 DNA sequence: TGTGCCAGCAGTTTAGACAGCACAGATACGCAGTATTTT. Protein product: CASSLDSTDTQYF.

At least ten counts were recorded for this clonotype. This chain uses TRBV5-1 with TRBJ2-2; weak D call: TRBD2 (6 bases). The V gene's germline CDR1 is SGHRS and CDR2 YFSETQ. V was cut by 0 bases and J by 4 bases, with 16 bases left in between. This CDR3 is 17 amino acids long. The CDR3 region has the DNA TGCGCCAGCAGCTTGGCCAAATCCGGGGAGGCCACCGGGGAGCTGTTTTTT. It encodes CASSLAKSGEATGELFF.

This clonotype ranks as medium-sized. This chain links TRBV9 with TRBJ2-6; D unresolved. Germline assignment: CDR1 SGDLS and CDR2 YYNGEE. V was clipped by 0 bases and J by 0 bases, with 7 bases between them. This CDR3 spans 16 amino acids. CDR3 in DNA: TGTGCCAGCAGCGTAGGGGTCTCCTCTGGGGCCAACGTCCTGACTTTC. Amino acids: CASSVGVSSGANVLTF.

The chain couples TRBV20-1 to TRBJ2-7; 9 nucleotides line up with TRBD1. The CDR3 has 14 amino acids. J was trimmed by 4 bases and V by 3 bases; bases with no gene match: 7. The V gene's germline CDR1 is DFQATT and CDR2 SNEGSKA (reference sequence). CDR3 protein: CSARGRDRVYEQYF. The CDR3 region has the DNA TGCAGTGCTAGGGGCCGGGACAGGGTATACGAGCAGTACTTC.

In this sample, this clonotype turned up many times. V and J are TRBV4-3 and TRBJ2-5; 9 bases align to TRBD1. The CDR3 is 15 amino acids. The junction had 5 bases not matched to a gene; V was cut back by 1 base and J by 5 bases. CDR1 is LGHNA and CDR2 is YSLEER in the germline V gene. The CDR3 region is CASSQAPTGGETQYF. The CDR3 nucleotides read TGCGCCAGCAGCCAAGCTCCGACAGGGGGGGAGACCCAGTACTTC.

This clonotype was seen a few times. The chain combines TRBV6-2 or TRBV6-3 with TRBJ1-5; D ambiguous. With 6 bases removed from V and 4 bases from J, the gap between germline ends came to 10 bases. This CDR3 is 13 amino acids long. CDR1 and CDR2 from the germline V gene are MNHEY and SVGEGT. The CDR3 coding sequence is TGTGCCAGCAGCCTACGAGTGAATCAGCCCCAGCATTTT. Its protein product is CASSLRVNQPQHF.

In its sample, this clonotype was seen many times. The chain uses TRBV7-9 and TRBJ2-3; D is tentatively TRBD1 or TRBD2 (5 bases each). The V gene's germline CDR1 is SEHNR and CDR2 FQNEAQ (reference sequence). V was pared by 1 base and J by 2 bases, with 7 bases between. The CDR3 spans 14 residues. CDR3 sequence: CASSLGGNTDTQYF. DNA of the CDR3: TGTGCCAGCAGCTTAGGGGGGAACACAGATACGCAGTATTTT. Together with reference TRBV7-9 and TRBJ2-3, the CDR3 gives the full variable domain: DTGVSQNPRHKITKRGQNVTFRCDPISEHNRLYWYRQTLGQGPEFLTYFQNEAQLEKSRLLSDRFSAERPKGSFSTLEIQRTEQGDSAMYLCASSLGGNTDTQYFGPGTRLTVL.

This clonotype was counted many times. The chain is built from TRBV5-1 and TRBJ2-5; TRBD1 agrees at 9 bases. J gave up 3 bases and V 3 bases, and 0 bases lay outside the gene matches. The CDR3 length is 13 residues. From germline, CDR1 is SGHRS and CDR2 YFSETQ. The DNA for the CDR3 is TGCGCCAGCAGCTGGGACAGGGAAGAGACCCAGTACTTC. It is translated as CASSWDREETQYF.

This clonotype was counted ten times or more. V gene TRBV9 combines with J gene TRBJ2-5, with D hard to call. The CDR3 runs to 11 residues. Trimming shortened V by 6 bases and J by 1 base, and 4 bases separated the two germline ends. Per the germline V gene, CDR1 is SGDLS and CDR2 is YYNGEE. The CDR3 region has the DNA TGTGCCAGCAAAGTCCAAGAGACCCAGTACTTC. Residues: CASKVQETQYF.

In this sample, this clonotype turned up many times. The chain recombines TRBV30 with TRBJ1-1; D perhaps matches TRBD1 (6 bases). V was pared by 0 bases and J by 0 bases, with 14 bases between. The germline V gene has CDR1 GTSNPN and CDR2 SVGIG (reference sequence). The CDR3 spans 16 residues. The CDR3 coding sequence is TGTGCCTGGAGTGTTCGGGGGGGCACCGTGAACACTGAAGCTTTCTTT. Amino acid sequence: CAWSVRGGTVNTEAFF.

This clonotype was picked up many times. J is TRBJ2-4 and V is TRBV7-2; 7 bases fit TRBD1. Trimming took 5 bases from V and 1 from J; bases not matched to a gene: 5. This CDR3 has 15 amino acids. Germline CDR1 is SGHTA and CDR2 is FQGNSA. The CDR3 spells CASSPDREAKNIQYF. As DNA, the CDR3 is TGTGCCAGCAGCCCCGACAGGGAGGCCAAAAACATTCAGTACTTC.

This clonotype was seen repeatedly, ten times or more. The chain carries TRBV5-5 and TRBJ1-1; D is perhaps TRBD1 (5 bases). The CDR3 runs to 12 residues. Trimming removed 3 bases from V and 4 bases from J, with 7 bases in between. The germline CDR1 and CDR2 sequences are SGHKS and YYEKEE (reference sequence). The CDR3 nucleotides read TGTGCCAGCAGCTCCAGGGTCACTGAAGCTTTCTTT. Amino acid sequence: CASSSRVTEAFF.

There are many counts of this clonotype. The rearrangement joins TRBV4-3 to TRBJ2-2, with D unclear. This CDR3 comprises 14 residues. Trimming removed 1 base at V and 2 bases at J, with 5 bases between. Looked up from germline, CDR1 is LGHNA and CDR2 is YSLEER. This CDR3 reads CASSQAENTGELFF. CDR3 sequence (DNA): TGCGCCAGCAGCCAAGCAGAAAACACCGGGGAGCTGTTTTTT.